This is a list of T cell receptor beta chains from one sample in a study of control samples from healthy donors and cancer patients. Method: immunoSEQ multiplex PCR; TCRdb's copy keeps in-frame clones and lacks some. The table includes about 79,000 clones, approximately 93% detected once. The source material was PBMCs. The receptors come from a woman in her 40s with lung cancer. Each CDR3 is given with its conserved first and last residue. The D gene is left open where the match is weak. A clone size is listed for some rows: how often the clone was seen (once, few, many), or a class if it is expanded.

TRBJ2-7 . . TRBV2 CASTLQGPSSYEQYF TGTGCCAGCACCCTGCAGGGTCCAAGCTCCTACGAGCAGTACTTC
TRBJ1-2 . . TRBV29-1 CSAGDRTRRGYTF TGCAGCGCGGGGGATCGGACCCGGAGGGGCTACACCTTC
TRBJ1-6 . TRBD1 TRBV28 CASSPGGSSPLHF TGTGCCAGCAGTCCAGGGGGCAGTTCACCCCTCCACTTT
TRBJ1-2 . . TRBV2 CASSEALGRKTNYGYTF TGTGCCAGCAGTGAAGCTTTAGGCAGGAAAACTAACTATGGCTACACCTTC
TRBJ1-6 . . TRBV28 CASSLLGGSSYNSPLHF TGTGCCAGCAGTTTATTAGGGGGAAGCTCCTATAATTCACCCCTCCACTTT
TRBJ1-5 . . TRBV2 CASRPDSLNQPQHF TGTGCCAGCAGACCCGACAGTCTGAATCAGCCCCAGCATTTT
TRBJ1-5 . . TRBV2 CASSAGGGALSNQPQHF TGTGCCAGCAGTGCGGGTGGGGGGGCGCTAAGCAATCAGCCCCAGCATTTT
TRBJ1-2 once . TRBV27 CASSSQDSNYGYTF TGTGCCAGCAGTTCCCAGGACAGTAACTATGGCTACACCTTC
TRBJ1-3 once TRBD1 TRBV23-1 CARTSAGGLSGNTIYF TGCGCCAGGACCTCAGCAGGGGGACTTTCTGGAAACACCATATATTTT
TRBJ1-2 once . TRBV19 CASSIAGGGGYTF TGTGCCAGTAGTATAGCCGGAGGGGGTGGCTACACCTTC
TRBJ1-1 . . TRBV7-9 CASSLGGGLEAFF TGTGCCAGCAGCTTAGGTGGGGGGTTGGAAGCTTTCTTT
TRBJ2-2 . . TRBV6-5 CASSYGAGANTGELFF TGTGCCAGCAGTTACGGGGCAGGGGCCAACACCGGGGAGCTGTTTTTT
TRBJ1-2 . TRBD1 TRBV3-1/TRBV3-2 CASSQGQGASSYGYTF TGTGCCAGCAGCCAAGGTCAGGGGGCTTCTAGCTATGGCTACACCTTC
TRBJ1-3 . . TRBV6-1 CASSDGARAVSGNTIYF TGTGCCAGCAGTGATGGTGCCAGGGCGGTCTCTGGAAACACCATATATTTT
TRBJ2-7 once . TRBV4-1 CASSQEVTAAYEQYF TGCGCCAGCAGCCAAGAGGTGACCGCGGCCTACGAGCAGTACTTC
TRBJ2-7 . TRBD2 TRBV9 CASSPRDYSYEQYF TGTGCCAGCAGCCCCCGGGACTATTCCTACGAGCAGTACTTC
TRBJ2-7 few . TRBV18 CASSSDISEQYF TGTGCCAGCTCATCGGACATATCCGAGCAGTACTTC
TRBJ2-2 . . TRBV11-3 CASSIIGAGELFF TGTGCCAGCAGTATTATTGGGGCCGGGGAGCTGTTTTTT
TRBJ2-4 . TRBD1 TRBV25-1 CASSESGTAPAKNIQYF TGTGCCAGCAGTGAATCCGGGACAGCCCCAGCCAAAAACATTCAGTACTTC
TRBJ1-1 . . TRBV12-3/TRBV12-4 CASSATGTTEAFF TGTGCCAGCAGTGCAACAGGTACCACTGAAGCTTTCTTT
TRBJ1-5 . . TRBV18 CASSPPAGDSNQPQHF TGTGCCAGCTCACCACCGGCAGGGGATAGCAATCAGCCCCAGCATTTT
TRBJ1-3 . . TRBV24-1 CAALRATSSGNTIYF TGTGCCGCTTTAAGGGCCACAAGCTCTGGAAACACCATATATTTT
TRBJ2-1 . TRBD2 TRBV25-1 CASSDPSGGSLNEQFF TGTGCCAGCAGTGATCCTAGCGGGGGGAGTCTCAATGAGCAGTTCTTC
TRBJ2-2 . . TRBV27 CASSLSGRGGDRAPTGELFF TGTGCCAGCAGTTTATCAGGGCGGGGGGGGGACAGGGCACCCACCGGGGAGCTGTTTTTT
TRBJ2-7 . . TRBV9 CASSGAGPGEQYF TGTGCCAGCAGCGGGGCGGGGCCAGGAGAGCAGTACTTC
TRBJ1-2 . TRBD1 TRBV10-2 CASSADRGPSNYGYTF TGCGCCAGCAGCGCGGACAGGGGGCCGTCTAACTATGGCTACACCTTC
TRBJ1-6 . . TRBV7-9 CASSLGGDNSPLHF TGTGCCAGCAGCTTAGGGGGGGATAATTCACCCCTCCACTTT
TRBJ1-1 . . TRBV10-3 CAISEGQGNTEAFF TGTGCCATCAGTGAGGGGCAGGGGAACACTGAAGCTTTCTTT
TRBJ1-2 once TRBD1 TRBV20-1 CSASEGQRDAF TGCAGTGCCTCAGAGGGACAGCGTGACGCCTTC
TRBJ2-3 . . TRBV11-2 CASSLNPDTQYF TGTGCCAGCAGCTTGAATCCGGATACGCAGTATTTT
TRBJ1-4 . . TRBV18 CASSPKDGGKLFF TGTGCCAGCTCACCAAAGGATGGGGGAAAACTGTTTTTT
TRBJ1-4 . TRBD1 TRBV14 CASRESGQGFEKLFF TGTGCCAGCAGAGAGTCGGGACAGGGTTTTGAAAAACTGTTTTTT
TRBJ2-5 once . TRBV7-9 CASSSPDSLGETQYF TGTGCCAGCAGCTCTCCTGACTCGCTGGGGGAGACCCAGTACTTC